A single sample gave rise to the 30 T cell receptor beta chains below, sequenced in a study of cytomegalovirus exposure and HLA in healthy donors. Only in-frame clones appear in the TCRdb table, and some are missing; sequencing was by immunoSEQ multiplex PCR. Among some 150,000 clones listed, roughly 90% were seen once. Sequencing was carried out using PBMCs. These receptors were obtained from a man between 18 and 29 years old in good health and CMV-seropositive.

The rearrangement uses TRBV9 and TRBJ2-1; TRBD2 matches at 9 bases. This CDR3 has 15 residues. J was trimmed by 2 bases and V by 2 bases; bases with no gene match: 2. The germline V gene has CDR1 SGDLS and CDR2 YYNGEE. The CDR3: CASSVRGGTYNEQFF. CDR3 DNA: TGTGCCAGCAGCGTGCGGGGGGGCACCTACAATGAGCAGTTCTTC.

The V call is TRBV11-2, the J call TRBJ1-3; TRBD1 might be the D (6 bases). The ends were cut back, 2 bases at V and 0 bases at J, with 11 bases in the middle. Germline assignment: CDR1 SGHAT and CDR2 FQNNGV. This CDR3 is built from 16 residues. CDR3 amino acids: CASSLRRGGSGNTIYF. The CDR3 nucleotides are TGTGCCAGCAGCTTAAGGAGGGGGGGCTCTGGAAACACCATATATTTT.

The chain has TRBV4-1 and TRBJ2-1; D is possibly TRBD2 (6 bases). The germline V and J ends were trimmed by 4 bases and 10 bases, with 20 bases remaining between them. Per the germline V gene, CDR1 is MGHRA and CDR2 is YSYEKL. CDR3 length: 15 amino acids. The CDR3 sequence: CASSPRDSWSEEQFF. As DNA, the CDR3 is TGCGCCAGCAGCCCCCGGGACTCCTGGTCTGAGGAGCAGTTCTTC.

J is TRBJ2-7 and V is TRBV4-3; D is perhaps TRBD1 (6 bases). CDR1 LGHNA and CDR2 YSLEER come from the germline V gene. This CDR3 has 16 amino acids. V was shortened by 0 bases and J by 0 bases, with 12 bases between the two germline ends. CDR3 protein: CASSQDRSGASYEQYF. The CDR3 nucleotides are TGCGCCAGCAGCCAAGACCGGTCAGGGGCCTCCTACGAGCAGTACTTC.

This clone was observed once. This CDR3 reads CASSSGSTDTQYF. For the CDR3, the DNA is TGTGCCAGCTCATCCGGTAGCACAGATACGCAGTATTTT. V is TRBV18 and J is TRBJ2-3; D not resolved. V was pared by 5 bases and J by 0 bases, with 6 bases between. The germline CDR1 and CDR2 sequences are KGHSH and LQKENI. The CDR3 covers 13 residues.

The V call is TRBV28, the J call TRBJ1-2; no reliable D call. The CDR3 runs to 18 residues. V was clipped by 7 bases and J by 1 base, with 25 bases between them. Germline V CDR1 and CDR2: MDHEN, SYDVKM. The CDR3 region is CASKGGVGREGNNYGYTF. CDR3 bases: TGTGCCAGCAAAGGTGGTGTCGGGAGGGAAGGGAATAACTATGGCTACACCTTC.

This clone turned up a few times. V gene TRBV6-1 combines with J gene TRBJ1-5; 7 nucleotides agree with TRBD1. The CDR3 covers 14 residues. Germline CDR1 reads MNHNS; CDR2 reads SASEGT. V was pared by 7 bases and J by 3 bases, with 6 bases of the junction left unmatched. The CDR3: CASKTDRLNQPQHF. In nucleotides, the CDR3 is TGTGCCAGCAAGACGGACAGGCTCAATCAGCCCCAGCATTTT.

The rearrangement links TRBV10-2 to TRBJ2-7; 8 bases match TRBD1. This CDR3 comprises 13 residues. V lost 9 bases to trimming and J lost 1 base; unmatched junction nucleotides: 5. Per the germline V gene, CDR1 is WSHSY and CDR2 is SAAADI. CDR3: CASRQGLSYEQYF. The CDR3 DNA sequence: TGCGCCAGTCGACAGGGGTTGTCCTACGAGCAGTACTTC.

The chain uses TRBV19 and TRBJ2-6; TRBD2 might be the D (5 bases). V lost 3 bases and J lost 0, with 18 bases in between. CDR1 is LNHDA and CDR2 is SQIVND in the germline V gene (reference sequence). This CDR3 has 19 residues. CDR3 nucleotides: TGTGCCAGTAGTATTAGAGGCAGACTATCCTTCTCTGGGGCCAACGTCCTGACTTTC. Its translation: CASSIRGRLSFSGANVLTF.

The chain joins TRBV5-6 to TRBJ1-1; D is uncertain. CDR3 length: 14 residues. Trimming cost V 6 bases and J 8 bases, with 20 bases left between them. Germline assignment: CDR1 SGHDT and CDR2 YYEEEE. The CDR3, as DNA: TGTGCCAGCACCAATCGGGGTGGGGTGAGGGAAGCTTTCTTT. Translation gives CASTNRGGVREAFF.

This clone was recorded only once. The chain has TRBV6-5 and TRBJ2-1, with D perhaps TRBD1 (6 bases). Trimming took 0 bases from V and 6 from J, leaving 6 bases between them. The CDR3 is 13 residues long. Germline lookup yields CDR1 MNHEY and CDR2 SVGAGI. This chain's CDR3 is CASSYSRGNEQFF. In DNA form, the CDR3 reads TGTGCCAGCAGTTACTCCAGGGGCAATGAGCAGTTCTTC.

The rearrangement uses TRBV5-6 and TRBJ1-5; D is undetermined. The CDR3 has 18 residues. Germline V gene data show CDR1 as SGHDT and CDR2 as YYEEEE. V was trimmed by 4 bases and J by 2 bases, leaving 22 bases between them. CDR3 loop: CASSPTLQLPTGNQPQHF. Written as DNA, the CDR3 is TGTGCCAGCAGCCCGACCCTACAGCTACCTACCGGCAATCAGCCCCAGCATTTT.

The chain joins TRBV7-8 to TRBJ2-7; 7 bases agree with TRBD2. J was trimmed by 4 bases and V by 1 base; bases with no gene match: 10. Germline lookup yields CDR1 SGHVS and CDR2 FQNEAQ. The CDR3 sequence is 16 residues long. CDR3 coding DNA: TGTGCCAGCAGCTTAGTCCCCAGAGCGGGGATATACGAGCAGTACTTC. It codes for CASSLVPRAGIYEQYF.

This clone was found once. Written as DNA, the CDR3 is TGTGCCAGCAGCTTAGCGACGACAGGGGGAGGAGACCTCATCGGCTACACCTTC. It specifies CASSLATTGGGDLIGYTF. V gene TRBV7-9 combines with J gene TRBJ1-2; the match to TRBD1 covers 9 bases. After removal of 0 bases from V and 8 bases from J, the junction contained 16 bases not matched to a gene. From germline, CDR1 is SEHNR and CDR2 FQNEAQ (reference sequence). The CDR3 runs to 18 residues.

This clone occurred once. The chain uses TRBV9 and TRBJ2-1; TRBD2 aligns across 8 bases. CDR1 SGDLS and CDR2 YYNGEE come from the germline V gene. Unmatched junction bases numbered 6, after V lost 3 bases and J lost 4 bases. The CDR3 contains 15 residues. CDR3 bases: TGTGCCAGCAGCGGAGGACTAGCAGCTTACAATGAGCAGTTCTTC. This sequence encodes CASSGGLAAYNEQFF.

CDR3 protein: CASSLEYGTQYF. For the CDR3, the DNA is TGTGCCAGCAGCTTAGAATACGGTACGCAGTATTTT. The chain is built from TRBV7-9 and TRBJ2-3; D remains unclear. Germline V gene sequence: CDR1 SEHNR, CDR2 FQNEAQ (reference sequence). V was trimmed by 1 base and J by 8 bases, leaving 7 bases between them. This CDR3 contains 12 residues. The full variable domain, completed using reference TRBV7-9 and TRBJ2-3, is DTGVSQNPRHKITKRGQNVTFRCDPISEHNRLYWYRQTLGQGPEFLTYFQNEAQLEKSRLLSDRFSAERPKGSFSTLEIQRTEQGDSAMYLCASSLEYGTQYFGPGTRLTVL.

The rearrangement joins TRBV6-5 to TRBJ1-1; a possible D gene is TRBD1 (5 bases). Germline assignment: CDR1 MNHEY and CDR2 SVGAGI. The CDR3 has 13 residues. V was clipped by 7 bases and J by 5 bases, with 14 bases between them. The CDR3 bases are TGTGCCAGCATTAACGACGGGGGGACTGAAGCTTTCTTT. Its protein is CASINDGGTEAFF.

This chain links TRBV7-2 with TRBJ2-7, with TRBD2 matching 12 bases. CDR3 length equals 16 residues. The V gene's germline CDR1 is SGHTA and CDR2 FQGNSA. V was pared by 0 bases and J by 2 bases, with 2 bases of the junction left unmatched. The CDR3 coding sequence is TGTGCCAGCAGCTTAGCGGCTAGCGGGGGGGCCTACGAGCAGTACTTC. This translates into CASSLAASGGAYEQYF.

V usage is TRBV6-4 and J usage is TRBJ2-1, with no clear D. The germline gives CDR1 MRHNA, CDR2 SNTAGT. The CDR3 sequence is 15 residues long. Between the trimmed V and J ends, which lost 5 bases and 0 bases, there was a span of 11 bases. Here the CDR3 DNA reads TGTGCCAGCAGTTACCATCCGAGCTCCTACAATGAGCAGTTCTTC. Translated: CASSYHPSSYNEQFF.

The rearrangement links TRBV7-2 to TRBJ2-7; TRBD2 agrees at 10 bases. The CDR3 contains 16 residues. CDR1 and CDR2 from the germline V gene are SGHTA and FQGNSA. With 5 bases clipped from V and 0 bases from J, the junction kept 7 bases outside the gene matches. The CDR3 region is CASSRGLAASSYEQYF. The CDR3 nucleotides read TGTGCCAGCAGCCGAGGACTAGCGGCAAGCTCCTACGAGCAGTACTTC.

This chain joins TRBV7-2 and TRBJ1-5, with 11 nucleotides matching TRBD1. V lost 1 base to trimming and J lost 4 bases; unmatched junction nucleotides: 3. CDR1 is SGHTA, CDR2 FQGNSA, per germline. The CDR3 is made up of 16 amino acids. CDR3 loop: CASSLDGTGGNQPQHF. CDR3 DNA sequence: TGTGCCAGCAGCTTAGATGGGACAGGGGGAAATCAGCCCCAGCATTTT. Full variable domain (remainder filled in from reference TRBV7-2 and TRBJ1-5): GAGVSQSPSNKVTEKGKDVELRCDPISGHTALYWYRQSLGQGLEFLIYFQGNSAPDKSGLPSDRFSAERTGGSVSTLTIQRTQQEDSAVYLCASSLDGTGGNQPQHFGDGTRLSIL.

The rearrangement links TRBV4-1 to TRBJ1-2; the D is unclear. V shed 0 bases and J shed 4 bases, with 12 bases lying between them. The germline CDR1 and CDR2 sequences are MGHRA and YSYEKL. There are 15 residues in the CDR3. In DNA form, the CDR3 reads TGCGCCAGCAGCCAAGATATCGACAACCCCTATGGCTACACCTTC. Its protein is CASSQDIDNPYGYTF.

V and J are TRBV18 and TRBJ2-7, with 7 positions matching TRBD1. With 1 base clipped from V and 2 bases from J, the junction kept 2 bases outside the gene matches. This CDR3 has 14 amino acids. CDR1 is KGHSH and CDR2 is LQKENI in the germline V gene. CDR3: CASSPLDRAYEQYF. For the CDR3, the DNA is TGTGCCAGCTCACCACTAGACAGGGCCTACGAGCAGTACTTC.

In regard to this clone: Different DNA sequences within this sample yield the same CDR3. The genes are TRBV7-2 and TRBJ2-3; D is unresolved. The CDR3 spans 12 residues. The germline V gene has CDR1 SGHTA and CDR2 FQGNSA. Trimming took off 4 bases at V and 2 bases at J, with 4 bases between the two ends. The CDR3 DNA is TGTGCCAGCAGCTCGTACACAGATACGCAGTATTTT. It is translated as CASSSYTDTQYF.

This chain links TRBV7-9 with TRBJ2-7, with TRBD2 matching 8 bases. CDR1 is SEHNR, CDR2 FQNEAQ, per germline (reference sequence). CDR3 length: 15 amino acids. The ends lost 5 bases at V and 2 bases at J; junction bases unmatched: 8. The CDR3 is CASSPTSGRTYEQYF. As DNA, the CDR3 is TGTGCCAGCAGCCCTACTAGCGGTAGAACCTACGAGCAGTACTTC. The variable domain in full, completed from reference TRBV7-9 and TRBJ2-7, reads DTGVSQNPRHKITKRGQNVTFRCDPISEHNRLYWYRQTLGQGPEFLTYFQNEAQLEKSRLLSDRFSAERPKGSFSTLEIQRTEQGDSAMYLCASSPTSGRTYEQYFGPGTRLTVT.

The chain is built from TRBV30 and TRBJ2-1, with D possibly matching TRBD2 (5 bases). With 0 bases removed from V and 15 bases from J, the gap between germline ends came to 18 bases. The CDR3 covers 13 residues. Germline V gene lookup returns CDR1 GTSNPN and CDR2 SVGIG (reference sequence). The CDR3 bases are TGTGCCTGGAGTGTGGCCTCCAGCGCGGGCTGGTTCTTC. Translating gives CAWSVASSAGWFF. The variable domain in full, completed from reference TRBV30 and TRBJ2-1, reads SQTIHQWPATLVQPVGSPLSLECTVEGTSNPNLYWYRQAAGRGLQLLFYSVGIGQISSEVPQNLSASRPQDRQFILSSKKLLLSDSGFYLCAWSVASSAGWFFGPGTRLTVL.

As regards this clone: One junction end disagrees with the germline gene, perhaps due to a read error. The rearrangement links TRBV23-1 to TRBJ1-1; 8 positions match TRBD1. TRBV23-1 is known as an ORF, though its function is uncertain. The CDR3 length is 13 residues. CDR3 in DNA: TGCGCCCGCAGGGGGCAGGCGAACACTGAAGCTTTCTTT. It codes for CARRGQANTEAFF.

The sample holds one count of this clone. The chain has TRBV2 and TRBJ1-1; D possibly corresponds to TRBD1 (6 bases). The V end was cut by 5 bases, the J end by 4 bases, with 14 bases between. The CDR3 is 14 amino acids. Germline-derived CDR1 and CDR2 are SNHLY and FYNNEI. The CDR3 nucleotides are TGTGCCAGCAGTACCGGGCAGGGGACCACTGAAGCTTTCTTT. Protein sequence: CASSTGQGTTEAFF. Using reference TRBV2 and TRBJ1-1 for the parts outside the CDR3, the full variable domain is EPEVTQTPSHQVTQMGQEVILRCVPISNHLYFYWYRQILGQKVEFLVSFYNNEISEKSEIFDDQFSVERPDGSNFTLKIRSTKLEDSAMYFCASSTGQGTTEAFFGQGTRLTVV.

The rearrangement uses TRBV7-2 and TRBJ2-2; the D gene is possibly TRBD1 (6 bases). CDR3 length: 16 residues. V was shortened by 5 bases and J by 2 bases, with 15 bases between the two germline ends. Germline V gene data show CDR1 as SGHTA and CDR2 as FQGNSA. In DNA form, the CDR3 reads TGTGCCAGCAGCCGACAGGTGGCGCAAAACACCGGGGAGCTGTTTTTT. As protein: CASSRQVAQNTGELFF.

V is TRBV4-1 and J is TRBJ1-4; D unresolved. This CDR3 has 11 residues. Trimming stripped 4 bases from V and 14 bases from J, with 11 bases between. Germline loops: CDR1 MGHRA, CDR2 YSYEKL. In nucleotides, the CDR3 is TGCGCCAGCAGCCGAGGGCCCAGCCTGTTTTTT. It codes for CASSRGPSLFF.